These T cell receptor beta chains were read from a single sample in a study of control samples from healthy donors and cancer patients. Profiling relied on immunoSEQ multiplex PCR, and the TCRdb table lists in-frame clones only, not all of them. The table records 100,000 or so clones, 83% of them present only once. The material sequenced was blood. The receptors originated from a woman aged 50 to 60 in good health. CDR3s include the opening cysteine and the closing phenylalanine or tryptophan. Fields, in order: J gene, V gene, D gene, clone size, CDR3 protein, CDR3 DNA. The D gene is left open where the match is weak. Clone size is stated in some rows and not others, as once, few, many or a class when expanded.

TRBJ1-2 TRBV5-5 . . CASSLHADNYGYTF TGTGCCAGCAGCTTGCATGCAGATAACTATGGCTACACCTTC
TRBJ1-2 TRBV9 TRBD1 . CASSGRTGIVYGYTF TGTGCCAGCAGCGGGAGGACAGGGATTGTCTATGGCTACACCTTC
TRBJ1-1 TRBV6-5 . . CASSRRGTEAFF TGTGCCAGCAGTCGACGGGGCACTGAAGCTTTCTTT
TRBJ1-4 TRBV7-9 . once CASSGSYAPQREKLFF TGTGCCAGCAGCGGATCGTATGCACCTCAGCGCGAAAAACTGTTTTTT
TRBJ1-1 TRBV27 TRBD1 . CASLHAGTGGLNTEAFF TGTGCCAGCCTCCATGCCGGGACAGGGGGCTTGAACACTGAAGCTTTCTTT
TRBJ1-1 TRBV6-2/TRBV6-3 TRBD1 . CASSYGTAQYTEAFF TGTGCCAGCAGTTACGGGACAGCCCAGTACACTGAAGCTTTCTTT
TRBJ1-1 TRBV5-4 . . CASSLQGLSTEAFF TGTGCCAGCAGCTTGCAAGGTCTGAGCACTGAAGCTTTCTTT
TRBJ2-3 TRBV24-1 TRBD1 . CATSDWDRGLDTQYF TGTGCCACCAGTGATTGGGACAGGGGGCTAGATACGCAGTATTTT
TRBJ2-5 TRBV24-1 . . CATSGGRLETQYF TGTGCCACCAGTGGCGGCAGACTGGAGACCCAGTACTTC
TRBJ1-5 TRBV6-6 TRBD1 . CASEARGGPVNQPQHF TGTGCCAGTGAGGCCAGGGGGGGGCCAGTAAATCAGCCCCAGCATTTT
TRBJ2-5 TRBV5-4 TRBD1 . CASSSSQGAETQYF TGTGCCAGCAGCTCGTCCCAGGGGGCGGAGACCCAGTACTTC
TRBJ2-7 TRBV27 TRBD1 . CASRSRTGTGGWNEQYF TGTGCCAGCAGATCTAGAACCGGGACAGGGGGATGGAACGAGCAGTACTTC
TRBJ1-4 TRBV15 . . CATSRDRVGEKLFF TGTGCCACCAGCAGAGATAGGGTAGGAGAAAAACTGTTTTTT
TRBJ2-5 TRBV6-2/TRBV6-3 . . CASSPTRGMGETQYF TGTGCCAGCAGCCCCACCCGGGGAATGGGAGAGACCCAGTACTTC
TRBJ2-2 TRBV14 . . CASSQDRIVNTGELFF TGTGCCAGCAGCCAAGATAGAATTGTTAACACCGGGGAGCTGTTTTTT
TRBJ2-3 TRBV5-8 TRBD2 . CASSRTPGTSGGRTDTQYF TGTGCCAGCAGCCGTACCCCGGGGACTAGCGGGGGGAGAACAGATACGCAGTATTTT
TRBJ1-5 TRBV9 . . CASSVSGLNQPQHF TGTGCCAGCAGCGTATCTGGGCTCAATCAGCCCCAGCATTTT
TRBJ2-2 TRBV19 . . CASSFRLNTGELFF TGTGCCAGTAGTTTCAGGCTGAACACCGGGGAGCTGTTTTTT
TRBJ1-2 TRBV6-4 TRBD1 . CASSDEEAGGCGYTF TGTGCCAGCAGTGACGAGGAAGCAGGGGGCTGTGGCTACACCTTC
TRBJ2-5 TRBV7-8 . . CASSLVTDQETQYF TGTGCCAGCAGCTTAGTTACGGACCAAGAGACCCAGTACTTC
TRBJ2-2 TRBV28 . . CASSPTTENTGELFF TGTGCCAGCAGCCCAACGACAGAAAACACCGGGGAGCTGTTTTTT
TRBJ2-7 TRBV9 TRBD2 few CASSPMGGGNEQYF TGTGCCAGCAGCCCGATGGGGGGAGGGAACGAGCAGTACTTC
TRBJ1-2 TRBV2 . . CASSEFGQSGYTF TGTGCCAGCAGTGAATTTGGTCAATCAGGCTACACCTTC
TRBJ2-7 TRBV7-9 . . CASSLHRDEQYF TGTGCCAGCAGCCTCCACAGGGATGAGCAGTACTTC
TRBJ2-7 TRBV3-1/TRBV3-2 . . CASSRGTYEQYF TGTGCCAGCAGCAGGGGAACCTACGAGCAGTACTTC
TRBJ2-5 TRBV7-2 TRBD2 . CASSGSGSGAETQYF TGTGCCAGCAGCGGTAGCGGTAGCGGGGCAGAGACCCAGTACTTC
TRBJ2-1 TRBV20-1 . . CSASLGVRYNEQFF TGCAGTGCTAGTTTGGGAGTCCGATACAATGAGCAGTTCTTC
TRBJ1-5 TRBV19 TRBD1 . CASRPGTGGRNQPQHF TGTGCCAGTAGACCGGGGACAGGGGGGCGCAATCAGCCCCAGCATTTT
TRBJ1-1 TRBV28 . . CASKRPAATLRSFF TGTGCCAGCAAACGCCCAGCAGCCACCTTGAGATCTTTCTTT
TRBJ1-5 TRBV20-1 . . CSASRGGASIYQPQHF TGCAGTGCTAGTCGGGGGGGCGCATCAATTTATCAGCCCCAGCATTTT
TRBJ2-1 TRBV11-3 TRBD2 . CASTPTSGRAFNEQFF TGTGCCAGCACCCCGACTAGCGGGAGGGCCTTCAATGAGCAGTTCTTC
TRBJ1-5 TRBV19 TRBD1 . CASSTTGGRNQPQHF TGTGCCAGTAGTACTACAGGGGGCAGAAATCAGCCCCAGCATTTT
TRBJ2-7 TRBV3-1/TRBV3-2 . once CASSRGRDTLYEQYF TGTGCCAGCAGCCGAGGCAGGGACACCCTCTACGAGCAGTACTTC
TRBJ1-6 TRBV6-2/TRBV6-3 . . CASSFRQDGNSPLHF TGTGCCAGCAGTTTCCGACAGGATGGGAATTCACCCCTCCACTTT
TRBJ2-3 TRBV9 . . CASSVDELAQYF TGTGCCAGCAGCGTAGATGAACTAGCGCAGTATTTT
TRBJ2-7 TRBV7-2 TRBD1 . CASSLGGQGYEQYF TGTGCCAGCAGCTTAGGGGGACAGGGCTACGAGCAGTACTTC